These 26 T cell receptor beta chains share one sample of origin, sequenced in a study of blood T cell repertoires in COVID-19 (dated by TCRdb to 2019 to 2021). The library was made by the immunoSEQ multiplex PCR assay. Here the immuneACCESS table is served through TCRdb, limited to in-frame sequences with V and J called. Missing clones are a known gap in these copies; in checked studies unresolved V genes cover under half, and the rest lacks a known reason. The sample contains about 200,000 clones, roughly four fifths of them found a single time. In total, the top ten clones hold 6.9% of the sample. The material sequenced was peripheral blood. These receptors were taken from a human donor with acute or convalescent COVID-19. The donor label of this sample is uncertain.

V and J are TRBV6-5 and TRBJ2-7; 9 nucleotides line up with TRBD2. Germline V lookup: CDR1 MNHEY, CDR2 SVGAGI. Trimming removed 7 bases from V and 2 bases from J; junction bases left unmatched: 6. The CDR3 has 14 residues. CDR3 nucleotides: TGTGCCAGCAAAAAAGCGGGAGGCCCCTACGAGCAGTACTTC. This translates into CASKKAGGPYEQYF.

The DNA for the CDR3 is TGTGCCAGTAGCCCCCCCCGGACAGGGGGCTACGAGCAGTACTTC. It specifies CASSPPRTGGYEQYF. The V and J genes are TRBV13 and TRBJ2-7, with 10 nucleotides matching TRBD1. The germline V gene has CDR1 PRHDT and CDR2 FYEKMQ (reference sequence). V lost 9 bases, J lost 3 bases, and 11 bases stayed unmatched. The CDR3 runs 15 residues.

V gene TRBV5-8 combines with J gene TRBJ2-7; TRBD2 agrees at 11 bases. The V segment lost 0 bases and the J segment 3 bases; nucleotides outside the gene matches: 5. The germline CDR1 and CDR2 sequences are SGHTS and YDEGEE. The length of the CDR3 is 16 residues. Here the CDR3 reads CASSLGFGTSGYEQYF. Here the CDR3 DNA reads TGTGCCAGCAGCTTGGGCTTCGGGACTAGCGGCTACGAGCAGTACTTC.

V gene TRBV30 combines with J gene TRBJ2-3; 7 bases are shared with TRBD2. Germline V lookup: CDR1 GTSNPN, CDR2 SVGIG (reference sequence). V shed 4 bases, J shed 4 bases, and the junction held 8 bases outside the gene matches. The CDR3 runs 14 residues. This CDR3 reads CAWTERGRADTQYF. The CDR3 nucleotides are TGTGCCTGGACCGAACGTGGGAGGGCAGATACGCAGTATTTT. The full variable domain, with the rest looked up from reference TRBV30 and TRBJ2-3, is SQTIHQWPATLVQPVGSPLSLECTVEGTSNPNLYWYRQAAGRGLQLLFYSVGIGQISSEVPQNLSASRPQDRQFILSSKKLLLSDSGFYLCAWTERGRADTQYFGPGTRLTVL.

The chain joins TRBV19 to TRBJ1-1; TRBD1 is a possible D gene (6 bases). CDR3 length equals 15 residues. CDR1 and CDR2 from the germline V gene are LNHDA and SQIVND (reference sequence). Trimming left V 1 base short and J 4 bases short, with 13 bases between. CDR3 DNA sequence: TGTGCCAGTAGTATAGTCGAACAGGGAACCACTGAAGCTTTCTTT. Protein sequence: CASSIVEQGTTEAFF.

This clone was detected only a few times. The chain joins TRBV7-3 to TRBJ1-2, with a possible D match to TRBD1 (5 bases). V was trimmed by 5 bases and J by 8 bases, leaving 15 bases between them. The CDR3 is made up of 13 amino acids. Germline-derived CDR1 and CDR2 are SGHTA and FQGTGA. The CDR3 DNA reads as TGTGCCAGCAGCCCCCCGACGCAGGGCGGCTACACCTTC. Amino acid sequence: CASSPPTQGGYTF.

The V gene is TRBV2, the J gene TRBJ1-1; TRBD1 might be the D (6 bases). Germline V gives CDR1 SNHLY, CDR2 FYNNEI. The CDR3 is 13 amino acids. Trimming shortened V by 6 bases and J by 2 bases, and 10 bases separated the two germline ends. Here the CDR3 DNA reads TGTGCCAGCAGGTACAGGGAAAACACTGAAGCTTTCTTT. Its translation is CASRYRENTEAFF.

The CDR3 sequence is CASSAPGLAYEQYF. The CDR3 DNA reads as TGTGCCAGCAGCGCTCCGGGACTAGCGTACGAGCAGTACTTC. The V and J genes are TRBV25-1 and TRBJ2-7; 10 bases match TRBD2. This CDR3 spans 14 amino acids. Trimming took 6 bases from V and 4 from J; bases not matched to a gene: 6. Per germline, CDR1 MGHDK and CDR2 SYGVNS.

This clone was seen only a few times. This chain uses TRBV2 with TRBJ1-4; the D is unclear. Germline assignment: CDR1 SNHLY and CDR2 FYNNEI. CDR3 size: 13 residues. Deletions cut 8 bases from V and 5 bases from J, with 12 bases between. Here the CDR3 reads CASERGLNEKLFF. The DNA of the CDR3 is TGTGCCAGCGAACGGGGTTTAAATGAAAAACTGTTTTTT.

This clone was seen only once. J is TRBJ2-5 and V is TRBV28; D is unresolved. V shed 3 bases and J shed 3 bases, with 11 bases lying between them. The germline V gene has CDR1 MDHEN and CDR2 SYDVKM. This CDR3 comprises 14 residues. The CDR3 DNA sequence: TGTGCCAGCAGTTTCATAACCCGGGAAGAGACCCAGTACTTC. Translating gives CASSFITREETQYF.

The V gene is TRBV28, the J gene TRBJ1-4; D unclear. Trimming took 4 bases from V and 0 from J, leaving 12 bases between them. CDR3 size: 16 residues. Looked up from germline, CDR1 is MDHEN and CDR2 is SYDVKM. CDR3 sequence (DNA): TGTGCCAGCAGTTCTGTAACGGGTTCAACTAATGAAAAACTGTTTTTT. Its translation is CASSSVTGSTNEKLFF.

This chain connects TRBV15 to TRBJ1-2, with D maybe TRBD1 (6 bases). The CDR3 runs to 17 residues. Germline V gene lookup returns CDR1 LNHNV and CDR2 YYDKDF (reference sequence). Trimming left V 5 bases short and J 0 bases short, with 19 bases between. CDR3 sequence: CATSEAGGAESNYGYTF. For the CDR3, the DNA is TGTGCCACCAGCGAGGCGGGGGGCGCGGAGTCTAACTATGGCTACACCTTC.

The V gene is TRBV7-3, the J gene TRBJ2-7; no clear D. Germline V gene data show CDR1 as SGHTA and CDR2 as FQGTGA. V shed 5 bases and J shed 0 bases, with 11 bases lying between them. The CDR3 is made up of 14 amino acids. The DNA for the CDR3 is TGTGCCAGCAGCCCGCAAGCTAGCTCCTACGAGCAGTACTTC. Protein product: CASSPQASSYEQYF.

This rearrangement joins TRBV7-8 to TRBJ2-7, with D perhaps matching TRBD2 (5 bases). This CDR3 has 14 amino acids. Trimming removed 1 base from V and 5 bases from J, with 12 bases in between. Germline CDR1 and CDR2: SGHVS and FQNEAQ. Written as DNA, the CDR3 is TGTGCCAGCAGCTTAGATCTAGCAGCAAACGAGCAGTACTTC. It translates to CASSLDLAANEQYF. Using reference TRBV7-8 and TRBJ2-7 for the parts outside the CDR3, the full variable domain is GAGVSQSPRYKVAKRGQDVALRCDPISGHVSLFWYQQALGQGPEFLTYFQNEAQLDKSGLPSDRFFAERPEGSVSTLKIQRTQQEDSAVYLCASSLDLAANEQYFGPGTRLTVT.

The V and J genes are TRBV30 and TRBJ1-5, with 10 positions matching TRBD1. There are 15 residues in the CDR3. CDR1 GTSNPN and CDR2 SVGIG come from the germline V gene (reference sequence). V trimming: 2 bases; J trimming: 2 bases; junction bases outside the gene matches: 3. CDR3 sequence reads: CAWSRTGGGNQPQHF. CDR3 nucleotides: TGTGCCTGGAGTCGGACAGGGGGTGGCAATCAGCCCCAGCATTTT.

The chain links TRBV4-3 to TRBJ2-5, with TRBD2 identical over 7 bases. Germline values: CDR1 LGHNA, CDR2 YSLEER. CDR3 length: 16 amino acids. Trimming took 0 bases from V and 1 from J; bases not matched to a gene: 5. CDR3 sequence: CASSQDWGLTQETQYF. CDR3 DNA: TGCGCCAGCAGCCAAGATTGGGGACTAACCCAAGAGACCCAGTACTTC.

V is TRBV9 and J is TRBJ1-2, with 8 bases lining up with TRBD1. Germline V gene lookup returns CDR1 SGDLS and CDR2 YYNGEE. This CDR3 has 16 residues. The junction had 15 bases not matched to a gene; V was cut back by 4 bases and J by 7 bases. The CDR3 sequence is CASSPRGTGWGGGYTF. In DNA form, the CDR3 reads TGTGCCAGCAGCCCGAGGGGGACAGGCTGGGGAGGTGGCTACACCTTC.

J is TRBJ2-7 and V is TRBV6-5, with 7 positions matching TRBD2. CDR1 and CDR2 from the germline V gene are MNHEY and SVGAGI. J gave up 0 bases and V 9 bases, and 8 bases lay outside the gene matches. The CDR3 length is 14 residues. The CDR3 sequence: CASSRDYSSYEQYF. The DNA of the CDR3 is TGTGCCAGTTCCCGGGACTATAGCTCCTACGAGCAGTACTTC.

The chain combines TRBV5-1 with TRBJ2-3, with 8 bases identical to TRBD2. The V and J ends lost 2 bases and 4 bases, in that order; junction bases with no gene match: 9. The CDR3 totals 16 residues. Germline lookup yields CDR1 SGHRS and CDR2 YFSETQ. CDR3 amino acids: CASSLAGASGADTQYF. The CDR3, as DNA: TGCGCCAGCAGCTTAGCGGGAGCCAGCGGGGCAGATACGCAGTATTTT.

The V call is TRBV5-1, the J call TRBJ2-7; 9 nucleotides match TRBD2. There are 16 residues in the CDR3. Germline trimming cut 4 bases from V and 6 bases from J; bases unmatched to any gene: 14. CDR1 and CDR2 (germline): SGHRS, YFSETQ. The CDR3 spells CASSVSRSGSTSEQYF. Here the CDR3 DNA reads TGCGCCAGCAGCGTGTCCCGTAGCGGGAGTACATCCGAGCAGTACTTC.

The J gene is TRBJ2-7, the V gene TRBV20-1, with 8 positions matching TRBD2. Germline V gene lookup returns CDR1 DFQATT and CDR2 SNEGSKA (reference sequence). J was trimmed by 1 base and V by 3 bases; bases with no gene match: 5. The CDR3 is 14 residues long. CDR3 sequence (DNA): TGCAGTGCTAGTTTGGCTAGCGGGTCCTACGAGCAGTACTTC. Its protein is CSASLASGSYEQYF.

This clone was seen just once. The J gene is TRBJ1-1, the V gene TRBV5-1; 8 positions match TRBD1. The CDR3 contains 16 residues. V was pared by 4 bases and J by 5 bases, with 13 bases of the junction left unmatched. Germline values: CDR1 SGHRS, CDR2 YFSETQ. This chain's CDR3 is CASSPGGPSYPTEAFF. For the CDR3, the DNA is TGCGCCAGCAGCCCAGGGGGCCCCAGCTACCCGACTGAAGCTTTCTTT.

The chain joins TRBV18 to TRBJ1-4; D perhaps matches TRBD1 (6 bases). Germline loops: CDR1 KGHSH, CDR2 LQKENI. The V gene lost 1 base and the J gene lost 7 bases, with 13 bases spanning the gap. CDR3 size: 15 residues. Here the CDR3 reads CASSPQTGISEKLFF. CDR3 in DNA: TGTGCCAGCTCACCACAGACAGGAATCAGTGAAAAACTGTTTTTT.

Only a few counts were recorded for this clone. Here the CDR3 DNA reads TGTGCCAGCAGCCAAGGGACTAGCGGGAGAAAGTACTTC. Amino acid sequence: CASSQGTSGRKYF. The chain joins TRBV7-9 to TRBJ2-7, with 14 bases lining up with TRBD2. CDR3 length: 13 residues. V trimming: 5 bases; J trimming: 11 bases; junction bases outside the gene matches: 5. Looked up from germline, CDR1 is SEHNR and CDR2 is FQNEAQ (reference sequence).

This sequence joins TRBV5-1 and TRBJ2-7; perhaps TRBD1 as D (5 bases). The germline gives CDR1 SGHRS, CDR2 YFSETQ. V dropped 1 base and J dropped 6 bases, with 11 bases sitting between them. This CDR3 comprises 13 residues. The CDR3 DNA sequence: TGCGCCAGCAGCTTGTTTCAGGGTAGCGAGCAGTACTTC. Translating gives CASSLFQGSEQYF.

This clone was recorded once. The same CDR3 can be traced to other DNA sequences in this sample. This chain connects TRBV7-9 to TRBJ1-3; D is perhaps TRBD1 (5 bases). The ends were cut back, 3 bases at V and 3 bases at J, with 6 bases in the middle. Germline assignment: CDR1 SEHNR and CDR2 FQNEAQ (reference sequence). The length of the CDR3 is 13 residues. The CDR3 loop reads CASSFQGGNTIYF. The CDR3 bases are TGTGCCAGCAGCTTTCAGGGTGGAAACACCATATATTTT.